The 32 T cell receptor beta chains below were found in one sample sequenced in a study of shared clonotypes between healthy human individuals. Libraries were prepared by immunoSEQ multiplex PCR; TCRdb keeps only in-frame clonotypes and omits some of them. The sample contains fewer than 1.4 million clones, about 80% of which appear only once. The sequenced material came from memory CD4+ T cells from PBMCs. The subset: CD45RA-negative fraction. The receptors derive from a man in his late teens or twenties in good health. Some clones in this sample may be carry-over from other donors' samples.

The chain uses TRBV19 and TRBJ2-2, with 8 bases that match TRBD2. Per the germline V gene, CDR1 is LNHDA and CDR2 is SQIVND (reference sequence). The ends lost 1 base at V and 7 bases at J; junction bases unmatched: 5. The CDR3 spans 15 residues. The CDR3 sequence: CASSIGLAWSGELFF. The DNA of the CDR3 is TGTGCCAGTAGTATAGGACTAGCGTGGAGCGGGGAGCTGTTTTTT. Combining the CDR3 with reference TRBV19 and TRBJ2-2 gives the whole variable domain DGGITQSPKYLFRKEGQNVTLSCEQNLNHDAMYWYRQDPGQGLRLIYYSQIVNDFQKGDIAEGYSVSREKKESFPLTVTSAQKNPTAFYLCASSIGLAWSGELFFGEGSRLTVL.

This rearrangement joins TRBV7-9 to TRBJ1-2, with D possibly being TRBD1 (6 bases). Germline V lookup: CDR1 SEHNR, CDR2 FQNEAQ (reference sequence). V was pared by 5 bases and J by 6 bases, with 19 bases between. The CDR3 covers 15 residues. CDR3 sequence reads: CASSLQQQGRDGYTF. As DNA, the CDR3 is TGTGCCAGCAGCCTCCAACAACAGGGACGGGATGGCTACACCTTC.

This chain connects TRBV30 to TRBJ1-2; the D is unclear. V lost 4 bases and J 8 bases, leaving 8 bases between the germline ends. The CDR3 spans 10 residues. Per germline, CDR1 GTSNPN and CDR2 SVGIG (reference sequence). The CDR3 sequence: CAWMGGGYTF. The CDR3 DNA is TGTGCCTGGATGGGTGGGGGCTACACCTTC.

The chain carries TRBV28 and TRBJ1-2; D remains unclear. Trimming took off 2 bases at V and 8 bases at J, with 12 bases between the two ends. CDR1 is MDHEN and CDR2 is SYDVKM in the germline V gene. This CDR3 region has 13 residues. In DNA form, the CDR3 reads TGTGCCAGCAGTTTAGGCCACTTGGGCGGCTACACCTTC. It encodes CASSLGHLGGYTF.

CDR3 loop: CASSPFIVRSGETQYF. In nucleotides, the CDR3 is TGTGCCAGCAGCCCTTTCATCGTACGGTCCGGGGAGACCCAGTACTTC. V gene TRBV6-9 combines with J gene TRBJ2-5; no reliable D call. Deletions cut 6 bases from V and 5 bases from J, with 22 bases between. Germline V gene lookup returns CDR1 MNHGY and CDR2 SVAAGI. The CDR3 has 16 residues.

V gene TRBV28 combines with J gene TRBJ2-5; D remains ambiguous. Germline V CDR1 and CDR2: MDHEN, SYDVKM. The CDR3 is made up of 14 amino acids. Trimming pared 3 bases from V and 5 bases from J, leaving 13 bases between. As DNA, the CDR3 is TGTGCCAGCAGTTTGGAGCAGACCCGGGAGACCCAGTACTTC. It translates to CASSLEQTRETQYF.

This chain joins TRBV2 and TRBJ2-5; D not resolved. The V gene's germline CDR1 is SNHLY and CDR2 FYNNEI. The CDR3 sequence is 16 residues long. Trimming cost V 8 bases and J 8 bases, with 27 bases left between them. Here the CDR3 reads CASSSERVTQRVTQYF. The CDR3 nucleotides are TGTGCCAGCTCCTCGGAAAGGGTAACCCAAAGAGTTACCCAGTACTTC.

With regard to this clone: Other DNA sequences in the sample encode the same CDR3. This chain joins TRBV5-4 and TRBJ1-4, with a weak D call TRBD1 (5 bases). V was shortened by 1 base and J by 1 base, with 8 bases between the two germline ends. Per germline, CDR1 SGHNT and CDR2 YYREEE (reference sequence). This CDR3 is 15 amino acids long. This chain's CDR3 is CASSLQQGTNEKLFF. CDR3 nucleotide sequence: TGTGCCAGCAGCTTGCAGCAGGGAACTAATGAAAAACTGTTTTTT.

V and J are TRBV7-8 and TRBJ1-1, with unresolved D. The CDR3 is 14 residues long. Germline loops: CDR1 SGHVS, CDR2 FQNEAQ. V was cut by 7 bases and J by 6 bases, with 18 bases left in between. The CDR3 here is CASTHSREGAEAFF. In DNA form, the CDR3 reads TGTGCCAGCACCCACTCGAGGGAAGGCGCTGAAGCTTTCTTT.

J is TRBJ1-5 and V is TRBV10-1; D perhaps matches TRBD1 (6 bases). Germline V gene lookup returns CDR1 WNHNN and CDR2 SYGVQD (reference sequence). Between the trimmed V and J ends, which lost 3 bases and 4 bases, there was a span of 22 bases. The CDR3 is made up of 18 amino acids. In DNA, the CDR3 is TGCGCCAGCAGTGAATCCCGGCGGGGTTGGGGGCGAAATCAGCCCCAGCATTTT. Its protein product is CASSESRRGWGRNQPQHF.

This chain links TRBV7-3 with TRBJ2-5, with D unresolved. Germline lookup yields CDR1 SGHTA and CDR2 FQGTGA. Trimming cost V 2 bases and J 0 bases, with 7 bases left between them. The CDR3 consists of 14 residues. Written as DNA, the CDR3 is TGTGCCAGCAGCTTAGACGGCAACCAAGAGACCCAGTACTTC. It codes for CASSLDGNQETQYF.

With respect to this clone: At the DNA level, this CDR3 is encoded by other sequences in the same sample as well. The genes are TRBV28 and TRBJ1-2; no clear D gene. V was cut by 4 bases and J by 4 bases, with 7 bases left in between. CDR1 is MDHEN and CDR2 is SYDVKM in the germline V gene. The CDR3 covers 12 residues. The CDR3 sequence: CASSSNPYGYTF. The CDR3 nucleotides are TGTGCCAGCAGTTCCAACCCCTATGGCTACACCTTC.

This clone was counted many times. This rearrangement joins TRBV6-4 to TRBJ1-1; D is perhaps TRBD1 (6 bases). The CDR3 is 13 amino acids. Trimming removed 10 bases at V and 0 bases at J, with 12 bases between. Germline assignment: CDR1 MRHNA and CDR2 SNTAGT. The CDR3 is CAITGLLNTEAFF. The CDR3 coding sequence is TGTGCCATTACAGGGTTGTTGAACACTGAAGCTTTCTTT.

The chain employs TRBV29-1 and TRBJ2-1; no definite D call. Deletions cut 6 bases from V and 5 bases from J, with 8 bases between. This CDR3 region has 11 residues. In germline, CDR1 is SQVTM, CDR2 ANQGSEA. The CDR3 region is CSVTQDNEQFF. The CDR3 nucleotides read TGCAGCGTGACCCAGGACAATGAGCAGTTCTTC.

This clone was detected a few times. This chain connects TRBV5-1 to TRBJ1-1; TRBD1 matches 7 bases. The J segment lost 5 bases and the V segment lost 4 bases, leaving 5 bases of the junction unmatched. The germline V gene has CDR1 SGHRS and CDR2 YFSETQ. This CDR3 is 13 amino acids long. The CDR3 is CASSRQGGTEAFF. The CDR3 DNA is TGCGCCAGCAGCCGACAGGGAGGAACTGAAGCTTTCTTT.

Comments on this clone: The sample contains more than one DNA sequence encoding this CDR3. The rearrangement uses TRBV28 and TRBJ1-2, with D hard to call. V was trimmed by 4 bases and J by 4 bases, leaving 4 bases between them. Germline V gene sequence: CDR1 MDHEN, CDR2 SYDVKM. The CDR3 contains 11 residues. The CDR3, as DNA: TGTGCCAGCAGTTCGGGCTATGGCTACACCTTC. Translation gives CASSSGYGYTF.

This chain connects TRBV18 to TRBJ2-3, with 7 nucleotides matching TRBD1. CDR3 length: 18 amino acids. The V gene's germline CDR1 is KGHSH and CDR2 LQKENI. Trimming took 2 bases from V and 2 from J; bases not matched to a gene: 13. The CDR3 reads CASSPVQGTRLTTDTQYF. The CDR3 coding sequence is TGTGCCAGCTCACCAGTACAGGGGACCAGGCTCACCACAGATACGCAGTATTTT.

The table lists this clone with many counts. The rearrangement uses TRBV19 and TRBJ2-1; TRBD1 is a possible D gene (6 bases). V was trimmed by 3 bases and J by 4 bases, leaving 10 bases between them. Germline V gene sequence: CDR1 LNHDA, CDR2 SQIVND (reference sequence). This CDR3 has 14 amino acids. In DNA form, the CDR3 reads TGTGCCAGTAGTATTGGACAGCTATACAATGAGCAGTTCTTC. It is translated as CASSIGQLYNEQFF.

This clone is a singleton in its sample. J is TRBJ2-7 and V is TRBV27, with D possibly TRBD1 on 6 matching bases. CDR1 MNHEY and CDR2 SMNVEV come from the germline V gene (reference sequence). The germline V and J ends were trimmed by 6 bases and 6 bases, with 18 bases remaining between them. The CDR3 consists of 14 residues. CDR3 bases: TGTGCCAGCAGAGAGGGCAGGGGTGTTCGCGAGCAGTACTTC. As protein: CASREGRGVREQYF.

The rearrangement joins TRBV7-2 to TRBJ2-5; either TRBD1 or TRBD2 may fit D (5 bases each). V was pared by 1 base and J by 5 bases, with 8 bases between. This CDR3 has 13 amino acids. From germline, CDR1 is SGHTA and CDR2 FQGNSA. The CDR3 DNA is TGTGCCAGCAGCTTAGTAGGGACCGAGACCCAGTACTTC. Protein sequence: CASSLVGTETQYF.

This chain links TRBV27 with TRBJ2-3; D is unclear. The CDR3 spans 13 residues. V was trimmed by 3 bases and J by 3 bases, leaving 7 bases between them. Germline CDR1 reads MNHEY; CDR2 reads SMNVEV (reference sequence). For the CDR3, the DNA is TGTGCCAGCAGTTTCCTAAAGACAGATACGCAGTATTTT. It translates to CASSFLKTDTQYF.

The chain has TRBV5-1 and TRBJ2-3, with 7 bases fitting TRBD2. CDR1 and CDR2 from the germline V gene are SGHRS and YFSETQ. V was pared by 0 bases and J by 1 base, with 5 bases of the junction left unmatched. This CDR3 comprises 16 residues. The CDR3 region has the DNA TGCGCCAGCAGCTTGGCAGCGGGAATAGGCACAGATACGCAGTATTTT. It is translated as CASSLAAGIGTDTQYF. The complete variable domain, with remaining parts taken from reference TRBV5-1 and TRBJ2-3, reads KAGVTQTPRYLIKTRGQQVTLSCSPISGHRSVSWYQQTPGQGLQFLFEYFSETQRNKGNFPGRFSGRQFSNSRSEMNVSTLELGDSALYLCASSLAAGIGTDTQYFGPGTRLTVL.

The chain links TRBV28 to TRBJ2-7; unclear D gene. CDR1 and CDR2 (germline): MDHEN, SYDVKM. Trimming pared 0 bases from V and 2 bases from J, leaving 8 bases between. The CDR3 sequence is 14 residues long. The CDR3 reads CASSLWPRTYEQYF. CDR3 in DNA: TGTGCCAGCAGTTTATGGCCGCGGACCTACGAGCAGTACTTC.

This sequence joins TRBV29-1 and TRBJ1-3, with D hard to call. V was shortened by 7 bases and J by 0 bases, with 13 bases between the two germline ends. Germline V gene lookup returns CDR1 SQVTM and CDR2 ANQGSEA. This CDR3 has 14 residues. The CDR3, as DNA: TGCAGCGCGGGTCAAGGGTCCTCTGGAAACACCATATATTTT. As protein: CSAGQGSSGNTIYF.

This clone came up once. This chain uses TRBV4-2 with TRBJ2-7; no firm D call. Trimming took 3 bases from V and 0 from J, leaving 3 bases between them. Germline V gene sequence: CDR1 LGHNA, CDR2 YNFKEQ. This CDR3 contains 12 residues. CDR3 bases: TGTGCCAGCAGCCAGTACTCCTACGAGCAGTACTTC. Its protein product is CASSQYSYEQYF.

This clone was picked up one time. J is TRBJ2-3 and V is TRBV18, with TRBD2 matching over 9 bases. CDR1 and CDR2 from the germline V gene are KGHSH and LQKENI. This CDR3 is built from 15 residues. V was pared by 4 bases and J by 1 base, with 3 bases of the junction left unmatched. The CDR3 DNA follows: TGTGCCAGCTCACGGGGACTAGCTGGCACAGATACGCAGTATTTT. This codes for CASSRGLAGTDTQYF.

Concerning this clone: Other DNA variants within this sample encode the same CDR3. The chain is built from TRBV30 and TRBJ2-3, with D perhaps matching TRBD1 (6 bases). The CDR3 extends over 14 amino acids. V dropped 0 bases and J dropped 4 bases, with 11 bases sitting between them. Looked up from germline, CDR1 is GTSNPN and CDR2 is SVGIG (reference sequence). The CDR3 DNA sequence: TGTGCCTGGAGTGTAGGGGGATCTGCAGATACGCAGTATTTT. Protein product: CAWSVGGSADTQYF. The full variable domain, in which reference TRBV30 and TRBJ2-3 provide the parts outside the CDR3, is SQTIHQWPATLVQPVGSPLSLECTVEGTSNPNLYWYRQAAGRGLQLLFYSVGIGQISSEVPQNLSASRPQDRQFILSSKKLLLSDSGFYLCAWSVGGSADTQYFGPGTRLTVL.

Only a few counts were recorded for this clone. This chain uses TRBV5-1 with TRBJ2-2; the D call may be TRBD1 or TRBD2 (5 bases each). Per the germline V gene, CDR1 is SGHRS and CDR2 is YFSETQ. V was trimmed by 0 bases and J by 7 bases, leaving 19 bases between them. The CDR3 length is 17 residues. The CDR3 region is CASSLALAGLRGGELFF. In DNA form, the CDR3 reads TGCGCCAGCAGCTTGGCCCTGGCAGGGCTACGGGGCGGGGAGCTGTTTTTT.

The chain couples TRBV7-2 to TRBJ2-5; 9 bases align to TRBD1. Unmatched junction bases numbered 12, after V lost 5 bases and J lost 5 bases. The CDR3 has 16 amino acids. CDR1 is SGHTA and CDR2 is FQGNSA in the germline V gene. In DNA form, the CDR3 reads TGTGCCAGCAGCCCTACGAAACAGGGGGCGCGGGAGACCCAGTACTTC. Its protein is CASSPTKQGARETQYF.

The chain joins TRBV28 to TRBJ1-1; possibly TRBD1 for D (5 bases). Looked up from germline, CDR1 is MDHEN and CDR2 is SYDVKM. The length of the CDR3 is 12 residues. The ends were cut back, 7 bases at V and 4 bases at J, with 10 bases in the middle. CDR3 sequence (DNA): TGTGCCAGCAATATGGGGGGCACTGAAGCTTTCTTT. This translates into CASNMGGTEAFF.

The rearrangement joins TRBV18 to TRBJ2-5, with unresolved D. Germline V gene lookup returns CDR1 KGHSH and CDR2 LQKENI. V lost 4 bases and J lost 2, with 11 bases in between. CDR3 length: 14 residues. The CDR3 reads CASSLVLRQETQYF. The CDR3 nucleotides are TGTGCCAGCTCACTCGTACTTAGACAAGAGACCCAGTACTTC.

V is TRBV27 and J is TRBJ2-7; D is possibly TRBD2 (6 bases). The germline gives CDR1 MNHEY, CDR2 SMNVEV (reference sequence). The CDR3 is 16 residues long. V was trimmed by 5 bases and J by 0 bases, leaving 17 bases between them. The CDR3 nucleotides read TGTGCCAGCAGTACCCGGGGGAGGTACCCCTCCTACGAGCAGTACTTC. It is translated as CASSTRGRYPSYEQYF.